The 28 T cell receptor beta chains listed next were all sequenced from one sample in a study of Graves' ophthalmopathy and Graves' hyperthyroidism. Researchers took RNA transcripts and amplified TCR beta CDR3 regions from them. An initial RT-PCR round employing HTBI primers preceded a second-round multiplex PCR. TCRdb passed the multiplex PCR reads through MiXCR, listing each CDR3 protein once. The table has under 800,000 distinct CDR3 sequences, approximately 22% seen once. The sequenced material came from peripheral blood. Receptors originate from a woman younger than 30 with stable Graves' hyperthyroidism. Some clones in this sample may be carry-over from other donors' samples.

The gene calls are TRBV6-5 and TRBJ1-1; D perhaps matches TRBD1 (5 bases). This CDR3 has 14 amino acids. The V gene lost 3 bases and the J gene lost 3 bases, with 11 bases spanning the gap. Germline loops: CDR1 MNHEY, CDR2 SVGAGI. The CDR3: CASSYSGTHTEAFF. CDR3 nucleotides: TGTGCCAGCAGTTATTCCGGGACCCACACTGAAGCTTTCTTT.

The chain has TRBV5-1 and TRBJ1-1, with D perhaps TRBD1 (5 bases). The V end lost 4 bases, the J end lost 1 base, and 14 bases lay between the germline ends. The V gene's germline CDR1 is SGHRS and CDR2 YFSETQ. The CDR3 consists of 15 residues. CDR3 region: CASSPGAGRNTEAFF. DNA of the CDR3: TGCGCCAGCAGCCCCGGGGCAGGGCGGAACACTGAAGCTTTCTTT.

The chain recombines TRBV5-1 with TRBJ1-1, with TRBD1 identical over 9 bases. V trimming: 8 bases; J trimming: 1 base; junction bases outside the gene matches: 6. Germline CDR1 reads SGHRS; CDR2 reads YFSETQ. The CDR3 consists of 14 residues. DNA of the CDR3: TGCGCCAGAGCGACAGGGGGAGAGAACACTGAAGCTTTCTTT. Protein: CARATGGENTEAFF.

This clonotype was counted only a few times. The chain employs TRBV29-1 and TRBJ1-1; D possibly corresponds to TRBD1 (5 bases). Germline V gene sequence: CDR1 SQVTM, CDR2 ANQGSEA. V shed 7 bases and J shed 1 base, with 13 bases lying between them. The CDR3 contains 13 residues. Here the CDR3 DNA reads TGCAGCGCCCGACAGAATACGAACACTGAAGCTTTCTTT. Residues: CSARQNTNTEAFF. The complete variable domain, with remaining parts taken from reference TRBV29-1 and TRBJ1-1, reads SAVISQKPSRDICQRGTSLTIQCQVDSQVTMMFWYRQQPGQSLTLIATANQGSEATYESGFVIDKFPISRPNLTFSTLTVSNMSPEDSSIYLCSARQNTNTEAFFGQGTRLTVV.

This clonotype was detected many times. DNA of the CDR3: TGTGCCAGCAGTTTATCTGAGACAAGGGAGACCCAGTACTTC. This encodes CASSLSETRETQYF. The chain carries TRBV28 and TRBJ2-5; D gene unclear. V was clipped by 1 base and J by 5 bases, with 11 bases between them. Looked up from germline, CDR1 is MDHEN and CDR2 is SYDVKM. The CDR3 contains 14 residues.

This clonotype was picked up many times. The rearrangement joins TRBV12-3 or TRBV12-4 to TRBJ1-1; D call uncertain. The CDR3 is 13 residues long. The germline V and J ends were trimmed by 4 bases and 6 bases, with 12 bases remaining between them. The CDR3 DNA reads TGTGCCAGCAGTTCAAAGGGTTTCGCTGAAGCTTTCTTT. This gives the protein CASSSKGFAEAFF.

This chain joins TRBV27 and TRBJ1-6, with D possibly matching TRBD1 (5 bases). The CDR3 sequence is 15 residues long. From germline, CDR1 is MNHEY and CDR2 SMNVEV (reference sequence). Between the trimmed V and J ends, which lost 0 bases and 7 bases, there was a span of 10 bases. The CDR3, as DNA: TGTGCCAGCAGTTTATCCGGGACGGTAAATTCACCCCTCCACTTT. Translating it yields CASSLSGTVNSPLHF.

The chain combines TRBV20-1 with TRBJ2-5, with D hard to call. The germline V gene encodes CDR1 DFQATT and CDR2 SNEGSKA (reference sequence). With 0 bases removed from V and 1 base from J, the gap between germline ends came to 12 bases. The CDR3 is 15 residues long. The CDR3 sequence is CSARDLGRVQETQYF. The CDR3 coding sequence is TGCAGTGCTAGAGATCTGGGTCGGGTCCAAGAGACCCAGTACTTC.

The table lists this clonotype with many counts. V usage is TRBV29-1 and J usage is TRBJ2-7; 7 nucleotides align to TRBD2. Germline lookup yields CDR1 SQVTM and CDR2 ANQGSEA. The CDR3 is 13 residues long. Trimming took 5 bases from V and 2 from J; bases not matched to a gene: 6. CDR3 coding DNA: TGCAGCGTTCTAGGGGAGGGAACCTACGAGCAGTACTTC. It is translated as CSVLGEGTYEQYF.

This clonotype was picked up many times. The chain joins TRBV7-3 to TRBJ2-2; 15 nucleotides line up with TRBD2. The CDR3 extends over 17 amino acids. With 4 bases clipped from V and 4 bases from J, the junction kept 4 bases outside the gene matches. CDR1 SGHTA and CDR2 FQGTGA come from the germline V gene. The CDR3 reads CASSSGLAGGSTGELFF. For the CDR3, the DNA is TGTGCCAGCAGCTCGGGACTAGCGGGAGGTAGCACCGGGGAGCTGTTTTTT.

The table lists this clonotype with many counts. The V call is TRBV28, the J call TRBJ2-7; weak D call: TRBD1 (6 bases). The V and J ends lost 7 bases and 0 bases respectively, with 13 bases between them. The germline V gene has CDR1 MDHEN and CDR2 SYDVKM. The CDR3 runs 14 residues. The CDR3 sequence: CASTLGDTSYEQYF. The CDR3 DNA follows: TGTGCCAGCACCCTGGGGGACACCTCCTACGAGCAGTACTTC.

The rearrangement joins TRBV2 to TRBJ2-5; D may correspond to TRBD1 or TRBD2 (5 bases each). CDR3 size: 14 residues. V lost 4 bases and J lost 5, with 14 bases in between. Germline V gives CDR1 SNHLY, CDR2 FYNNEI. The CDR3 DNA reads TGTGCCAGCAGTGTTGGTAGACGGGACGAGACCCAGTACTTC. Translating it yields CASSVGRRDETQYF. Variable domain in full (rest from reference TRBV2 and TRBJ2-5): EPEVTQTPSHQVTQMGQEVILRCVPISNHLYFYWYRQILGQKVEFLVSFYNNEISEKSEIFDDQFSVERPDGSNFTLKIRSTKLEDSAMYFCASSVGRRDETQYFGPGTRLLVL.

The CDR3 DNA is TGTGCCAGCAGTTTATGTAGTGTGTGCGAGCAGTACTTC. Translating it yields CASSLCSVCEQYF. The chain combines TRBV27 with TRBJ2-7, with D hard to call. The V end was cut by 1 base, the J end by 6 bases, with 10 bases between. Germline loops: CDR1 MNHEY, CDR2 SMNVEV (reference sequence). The CDR3 totals 13 residues.

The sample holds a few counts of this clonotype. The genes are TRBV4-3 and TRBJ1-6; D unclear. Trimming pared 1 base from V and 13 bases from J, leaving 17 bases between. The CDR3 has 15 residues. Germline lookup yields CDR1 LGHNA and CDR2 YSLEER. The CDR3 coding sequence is TGCGCCAGCAGCCAAGTGCGGGCAGGCCCTTGGCCCCTCCACTTT. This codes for CASSQVRAGPWPLHF.

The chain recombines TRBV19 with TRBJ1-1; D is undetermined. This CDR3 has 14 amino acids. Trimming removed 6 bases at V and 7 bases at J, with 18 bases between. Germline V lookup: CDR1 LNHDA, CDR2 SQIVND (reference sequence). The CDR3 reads CASSRLTPGSEAFF. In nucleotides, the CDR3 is TGTGCCAGTAGCCGCCTCACCCCGGGGAGTGAAGCTTTCTTT.

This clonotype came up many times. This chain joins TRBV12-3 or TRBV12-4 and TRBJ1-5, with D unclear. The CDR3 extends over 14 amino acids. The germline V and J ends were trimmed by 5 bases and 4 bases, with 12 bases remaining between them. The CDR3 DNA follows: TGTGCCAGCAGTAGGCATTTAGGGAATCAGCCCCAGCATTTT. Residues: CASSRHLGNQPQHF.

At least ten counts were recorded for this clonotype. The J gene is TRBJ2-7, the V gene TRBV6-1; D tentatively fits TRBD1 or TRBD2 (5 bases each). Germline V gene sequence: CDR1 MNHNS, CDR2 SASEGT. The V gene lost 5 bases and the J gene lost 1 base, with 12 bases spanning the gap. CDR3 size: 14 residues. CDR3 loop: CASSRGASSYEQYF. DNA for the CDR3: TGTGCCAGCAGTAGAGGGGCATCTTCCTACGAGCAGTACTTC.

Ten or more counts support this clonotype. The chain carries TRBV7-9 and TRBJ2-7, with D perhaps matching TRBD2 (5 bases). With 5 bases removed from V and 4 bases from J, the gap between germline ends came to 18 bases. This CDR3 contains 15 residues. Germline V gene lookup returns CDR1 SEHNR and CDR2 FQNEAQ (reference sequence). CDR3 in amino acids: CASSRAIRPGYEQYF. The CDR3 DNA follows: TGTGCCAGCAGCCGCGCGATCCGGCCGGGGTACGAGCAGTACTTC.

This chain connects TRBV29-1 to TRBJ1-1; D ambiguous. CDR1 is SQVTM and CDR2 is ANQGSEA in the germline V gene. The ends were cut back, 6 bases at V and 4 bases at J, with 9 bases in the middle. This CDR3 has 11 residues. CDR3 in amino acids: CSVTKRTEAFF. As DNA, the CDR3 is TGCAGCGTCACGAAACGCACTGAAGCTTTCTTT.

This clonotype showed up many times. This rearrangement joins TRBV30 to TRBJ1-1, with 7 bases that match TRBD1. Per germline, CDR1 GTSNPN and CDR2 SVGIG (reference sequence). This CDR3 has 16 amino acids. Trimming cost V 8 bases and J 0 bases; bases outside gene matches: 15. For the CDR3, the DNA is TGTGCCGGGAACAGGGGCCACTCCTCGATGAACACTGAAGCTTTCTTT. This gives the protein CAGNRGHSSMNTEAFF.

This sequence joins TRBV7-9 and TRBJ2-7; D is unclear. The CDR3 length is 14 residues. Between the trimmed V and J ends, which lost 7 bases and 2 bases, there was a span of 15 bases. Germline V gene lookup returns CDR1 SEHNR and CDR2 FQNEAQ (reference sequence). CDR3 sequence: CASNRWGATYEQYF. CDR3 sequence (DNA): TGTGCCAGCAATCGTTGGGGTGCGACCTACGAGCAGTACTTC.

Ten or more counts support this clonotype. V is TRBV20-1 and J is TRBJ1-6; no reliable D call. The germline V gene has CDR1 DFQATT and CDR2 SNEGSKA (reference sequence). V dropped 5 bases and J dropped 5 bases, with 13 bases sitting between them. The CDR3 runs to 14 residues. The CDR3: CSAQNPTNNSPLHF. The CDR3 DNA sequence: TGCAGTGCTCAGAATCCTACTAATAATTCACCCCTCCACTTT.

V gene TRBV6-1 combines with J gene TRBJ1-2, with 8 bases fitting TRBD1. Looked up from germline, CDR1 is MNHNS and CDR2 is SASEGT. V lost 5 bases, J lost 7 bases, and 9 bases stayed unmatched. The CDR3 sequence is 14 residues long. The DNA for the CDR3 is TGTGCCAGCAGTCCGTTCGGACAGGGTAGTGGCTACACCTTC. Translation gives CASSPFGQGSGYTF.

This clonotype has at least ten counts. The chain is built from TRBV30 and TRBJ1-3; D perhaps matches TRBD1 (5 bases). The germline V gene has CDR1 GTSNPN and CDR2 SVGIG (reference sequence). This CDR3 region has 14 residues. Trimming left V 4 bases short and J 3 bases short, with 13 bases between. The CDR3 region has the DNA TGTGCCTGGACTGGGACTTTCATTGGAAACACCATATATTTT. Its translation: CAWTGTFIGNTIYF.

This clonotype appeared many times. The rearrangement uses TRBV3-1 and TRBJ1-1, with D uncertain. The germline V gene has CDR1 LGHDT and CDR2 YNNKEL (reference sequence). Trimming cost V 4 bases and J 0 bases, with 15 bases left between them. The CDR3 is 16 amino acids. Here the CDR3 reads CASSLPGRDMNTEAFF. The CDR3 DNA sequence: TGTGCCAGCAGCCTCCCGGGGAGAGACATGAACACTGAAGCTTTCTTT.

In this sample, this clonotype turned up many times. CDR3 nucleotides: TGTGCCAGCAGCCTGCAGGGGACAGGGGGCGGCGAGCAGTACTTC. This sequence encodes CASSLQGTGGGEQYF. The chain joins TRBV7-2 to TRBJ2-7, with 12 bases that match TRBD1. CDR3 length: 15 amino acids. V lost 5 bases and J lost 6; bases outside the gene matches: 8. Germline V gene data show CDR1 as SGHTA and CDR2 as FQGNSA.

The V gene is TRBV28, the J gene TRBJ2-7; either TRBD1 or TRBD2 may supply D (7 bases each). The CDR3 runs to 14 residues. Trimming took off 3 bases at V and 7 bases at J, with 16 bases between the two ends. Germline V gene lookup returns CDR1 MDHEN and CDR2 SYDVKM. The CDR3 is CASSLDQGGREQYF. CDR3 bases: TGTGCCAGCAGTTTGGATCAGGGGGGGCGGGAGCAGTACTTC.

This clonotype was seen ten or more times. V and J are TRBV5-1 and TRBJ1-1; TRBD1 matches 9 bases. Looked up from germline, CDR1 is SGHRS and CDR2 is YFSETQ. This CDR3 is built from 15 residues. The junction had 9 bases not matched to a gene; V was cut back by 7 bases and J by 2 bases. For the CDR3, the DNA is TGCGCCAGCGTCCTCCCGGACAGGGGAAACACTGAAGCTTTCTTT. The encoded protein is CASVLPDRGNTEAFF.